The 18 T cell receptor beta chains below come from one sample, sequenced in a study of cytomegalovirus exposure and HLA in healthy donors. Using immunoSEQ multiplex PCR, the repertoire was profiled, and TCRdb retains in-frame clones only, with some absent. Of about 160,000 clones detected, 85% appear once; the ten largest clones hold around 2.4%. The specimen was PBMCs. These receptors were taken from a man aged 25-45 years in good health and CMV-seropositive.

This chain joins TRBV25-1 and TRBJ2-7; perhaps TRBD1 as D (6 bases). CDR1 and CDR2 (germline): MGHDK, SYGVNS. The germline V and J ends were trimmed by 1 base and 3 bases, with 7 bases remaining between them. This CDR3 has 13 residues. As DNA, the CDR3 is TGTGCCAGCAGTGAATGGGACAACTACGAGCAGTACTTC. As protein: CASSEWDNYEQYF.

This chain connects TRBV11-3 to TRBJ1-3; the match to TRBD1 covers 7 bases. The CDR3 covers 15 residues. CDR1 and CDR2 (germline): SGHNT, YENEEA. J gave up 3 bases and V 4 bases, and 6 bases lay outside the gene matches. The CDR3 DNA sequence: TGTGCCAGCAGCTCCGGACAGGCGGGTGGAAACACCATATATTTT. Translation gives CASSSGQAGGNTIYF.

As regards this clone: At the DNA level, this CDR3 is encoded by other sequences in the same sample as well. The genes are TRBV18 and TRBJ2-5, with D possibly TRBD1 on 5 matching bases. V was pared by 4 bases and J by 1 base, with 10 bases between. CDR1 is KGHSH, CDR2 LQKENI, per germline. This CDR3 is 14 amino acids long. The CDR3: CASSRRQSQETQYF. CDR3 bases: TGTGCCAGCTCACGGAGACAGAGCCAAGAGACCCAGTACTTC.

The sample holds one count of this clone. The CDR3 DNA reads as TGTGCCAGCAGCTTAGGCGGGGGGGCTCCAGATACGCAGTATTTT. It encodes CASSLGGGAPDTQYF. This chain uses TRBV7-8 with TRBJ2-3, with TRBD2 matching 9 bases. Germline loops: CDR1 SGHVS, CDR2 FQNEAQ. This CDR3 is built from 15 residues. V dropped 1 base and J dropped 4; count of bases not matched to a gene: 3.

This clone appeared a single time. This rearrangement joins TRBV7-2 to TRBJ2-7, with TRBD2 identical over 8 bases. The germline CDR1 and CDR2 sequences are SGHTA and FQGNSA. J was trimmed by 3 bases and V by 5 bases; bases with no gene match: 6. The CDR3 covers 14 residues. CDR3 amino acids: CASSPQAGGYEQYF. Written as DNA, the CDR3 is TGTGCCAGCAGCCCCCAGGCGGGGGGCTACGAGCAGTACTTC.

This chain joins TRBV18 and TRBJ2-4, with a tentative D call TRBD1 (5 bases). Germline V CDR1 and CDR2: KGHSH, LQKENI. This CDR3 has 16 residues. Trimming left V 3 bases short and J 0 bases short, with 12 bases between. The CDR3 DNA reads as TGTGCCAGCTCACCTCCCGACAGCCTAGCCAAAAACATTCAGTACTTC. Translation gives CASSPPDSLAKNIQYF.

The chain joins TRBV10-3 to TRBJ2-3; TRBD2 matches 11 bases. Germline CDR1 ENHRY, CDR2 SYGVKD. J lost 4 bases, V lost 7 bases, and 4 bases had no gene match. This CDR3 is built from 14 residues. CDR3 protein: CAITSGGRADTQYF. Here the CDR3 DNA reads TGTGCCATCACTAGCGGGGGGCGCGCAGATACGCAGTATTTT.

Written as DNA, the CDR3 is TGCGCCAGCAGCTTGGTCGGGTTCAACACTGAAGCTTTCTTT. Its translation is CASSLVGFNTEAFF. J is TRBJ1-1 and V is TRBV5-1; D gene unclear. From germline, CDR1 is SGHRS and CDR2 YFSETQ. This CDR3 has 14 amino acids. The ends were cut back, 0 bases at V and 2 bases at J, with 8 bases in the middle.

The CDR3: CASITGTGFDYGYTF. CDR3 DNA: TGTGCCAGCATTACCGGGACAGGGTTTGATTATGGCTACACCTTC. The chain recombines TRBV2 with TRBJ1-2; TRBD1 matches 9 bases. Per germline, CDR1 SNHLY and CDR2 FYNNEI. The CDR3 covers 15 residues. Unmatched junction bases numbered 11, after V lost 7 bases and J lost 5 bases.

This rearrangement joins TRBV6-5 to TRBJ2-7, with 9 bases that match TRBD2. This CDR3 is 14 amino acids long. Unmatched junction bases numbered 7, after V lost 6 bases and J lost 4 bases. Looked up from germline, CDR1 is MNHEY and CDR2 is SVGAGI. The CDR3 nucleotides are TGTGCCAGCAGAGACGGCGGGGGGGTATACGAGCAGTACTTC. Translating gives CASRDGGGVYEQYF.

The chain uses TRBV18 and TRBJ2-7; a weak D match, TRBD1 (5 bases). V was clipped by 4 bases and J by 1 base, with 11 bases between them. The germline gives CDR1 KGHSH, CDR2 LQKENI. CDR3 length: 14 residues. The DNA of the CDR3 is TGTGCCAGCTCACTCTCCAGGGATTCCTACGAGCAGTACTTC. The encoded protein is CASSLSRDSYEQYF.

V and J are TRBV5-6 and TRBJ2-7; TRBD2 aligns across 11 bases. Per germline, CDR1 SGHDT and CDR2 YYEEEE. Trimming cost V 2 bases and J 6 bases; bases outside gene matches: 4. The CDR3 length is 14 residues. The CDR3 protein is CASSLGLAGGEQYF. The DNA for the CDR3 is TGTGCCAGCAGCTTAGGGCTAGCGGGGGGCGAGCAGTACTTC.

This rearrangement joins TRBV7-2 to TRBJ2-5; D not certain. Germline V gives CDR1 SGHTA, CDR2 FQGNSA. The CDR3 spans 14 residues. Trimming left V 1 base short and J 3 bases short, with 9 bases between. The CDR3 spells CASSLGLGKETQYF. In DNA form, the CDR3 reads TGTGCCAGCAGCTTAGGTCTGGGCAAAGAGACCCAGTACTTC.

The chain joins TRBV15 to TRBJ2-1, with 9 bases matching TRBD1. Trimming cost V 5 bases and J 5 bases; bases outside gene matches: 1. CDR1 is LNHNV, CDR2 YYDKDF, per germline (reference sequence). This CDR3 is built from 13 residues. The CDR3 sequence: CATSGQGNNEQFF. The CDR3 DNA is TGTGCCACCAGCGGACAGGGGAACAATGAGCAGTTCTTC.

The chain couples TRBV4-1 to TRBJ1-5, with D uncertain. The V gene's germline CDR1 is MGHRA and CDR2 YSYEKL. Trimming stripped 1 base from V and 0 bases from J, with 10 bases between. The CDR3 covers 16 residues. The CDR3 region has the DNA TGCGCCAGCAGCCAAGTGGGCGGGCATAGCAATCAGCCCCAGCATTTT. It encodes CASSQVGGHSNQPQHF.

The chain joins TRBV5-1 to TRBJ2-3; 9 bases line up with TRBD2. V lost 9 bases to trimming and J lost 2 bases; unmatched junction nucleotides: 4. The CDR3 totals 13 residues. Germline assignment: CDR1 SGHRS and CDR2 YFSETQ. The CDR3 loop is CATQRGDTDTQYF. For the CDR3, the DNA is TGCGCCACCCAGCGGGGGGACACAGATACGCAGTATTTT.

This clone was picked up one time. This chain joins TRBV2 and TRBJ2-3; the match to TRBD2 covers 14 bases. V dropped 7 bases and J dropped 4; count of bases not matched to a gene: 10. CDR1 is SNHLY, CDR2 FYNNEI, per germline. The CDR3 consists of 17 residues. CDR3 in amino acids: CASTRTSGGNGPDTQYF. The CDR3 DNA follows: TGTGCCAGCACGCGGACTAGCGGGGGGAACGGCCCAGATACGCAGTATTTT.

The J gene is TRBJ2-3, the V gene TRBV27; TRBD2 is a possible D gene (6 bases). This CDR3 is 16 amino acids long. V dropped 4 bases and J dropped 7 bases, with 21 bases sitting between them. Germline-derived CDR1 and CDR2 are MNHEY and SMNVEV (reference sequence). The CDR3 region is CASSSLGMSGLNTQYF. The CDR3 nucleotides are TGTGCCAGCAGTTCCCTCGGGATGAGCGGGCTGAATACGCAGTATTTT.